The entry below describes one T cell receptor (beta chain). Time point noted: after dendritic cell vaccination, including at tumor progression/relapse. Profiled with immunoSEQ multiplex PCR; TCRdb holds only in-frame clones, not every one. The table shows more than 85,000 clones, with 85% to 90% occurring only once. Germline CDR1 reads SGHTA; CDR2 reads FQGNSA. Trimming pared 2 bases from V and 1 base from J, leaving 5 bases between. The CDR3 covers 13 residues. The entry originates in a study of glioma-infiltrating T cells after dendritic cell vaccination. The sequence was collected from a human donor with glioblastoma. The sample here was blood, taken after dendritic cell vaccination. This chain connects TRBV7-2 to TRBJ2-5; D not resolved. The CDR3 coding sequence is TGTGCCAGCAGCTTAAGACTCCAAGAGACCCAGTACTTC. Encoded protein: CASSLRLQETQYF.